The rows below give T cell receptor beta chains drawn from one sample of a study of T-cell reconstitution after alpha-beta-depleted transplantation in children. TCRdb passed the PCR reads through MiXCR, listing each CDR3 protein once. This sample has about a million distinct CDR3 sequences, with about 29% found just once. This sample comprised PBMCs, mostly from graft donor cells, obtained 360 days after TCRalphabeta/CD19-depleted stem cell transplant. These receptors originate from a boy under two years old who had a stem cell transplant for SCID, so the T cells may come from the graft donor. Both conserved end residues are part of each CDR3. D genes are given only for firm matches. Size is omitted from some rows. Given values are once, few, many or a class for expanded clones.

V gene: TRBV4-1
clone size: .
J gene: TRBJ2-3
D gene: .
CDR3 DNA: TGCGCCAGCAGCCAAGACAGCAAGAGCACAGATACGCAGTATTTT
CDR3 protein: CASSQDSKSTDTQYF

V gene: TRBV5-5
clone size: few
J gene: TRBJ1-5
D gene: .
CDR3 DNA: TGTGCCAGCAGCCTTTCGGGGCTTCAGCCCCAGCATTTT
CDR3 protein: CASSLSGLQPQHF

V gene: TRBV5-1
clone size: few
J gene: TRBJ2-1
D gene: TRBD2
CDR3 DNA: TGCGCCAGCAGCTTCGAGACTAGCCGGTACAATGAGCAGTTCTTC
CDR3 protein: CASSFETSRYNEQFF

V gene: TRBV20-1
clone size: few
J gene: TRBJ2-7
D gene: TRBD2
CDR3 DNA: TGCAGTGCTAGGGCCCACCCTAGCGGGGGGTCCTACGAGCAGTACTTC
CDR3 protein: CSARAHPSGGSYEQYF

V gene: TRBV28
clone size: .
J gene: TRBJ1-1
D gene: TRBD1
CDR3 DNA: TGTGCCAGCAGTTTATCACGGAGGACAGGGGAGGTCACTGAAGCTTTCTTT
CDR3 protein: CASSLSRRTGEVTEAFF

V gene: TRBV5-5
clone size: .
J gene: TRBJ2-5
D gene: TRBD2
CDR3 DNA: TGTGCCAGCAGGGGACTAGCGGGGGGAGAGACCCAGTACTTC
CDR3 protein: CASRGLAGGETQYF

V gene: TRBV12-3/TRBV12-4
clone size: .
J gene: TRBJ1-5
D gene: .
CDR3 DNA: TGTGCCAGCAGTTTTAATATCGAACAGGAGCCCCAGCATTTT
CDR3 protein: CASSFNIEQEPQHF

V gene: TRBV7-6
clone size: .
J gene: TRBJ2-2
D gene: TRBD1
CDR3 DNA: TGTGCCAGCAGCTGGACAGGGCCTAACACCGGGGAGCTGTTTTTT
CDR3 protein: CASSWTGPNTGELFF

V gene: TRBV10-3
clone size: few
J gene: TRBJ2-2
D gene: .
CDR3 DNA: TGTGCCACTGGAGAGCGAACGCAATCAGGGGAGCTGTTTTTT
CDR3 protein: CATGERTQSGELFF

V gene: TRBV5-1
clone size: .
J gene: TRBJ2-3
D gene: .
CDR3 DNA: TGCGCCAGCAGAACCGCAGATACGCAGTATTTT
CDR3 protein: CASRTADTQYF

V gene: TRBV20-1
clone size: .
J gene: TRBJ2-1
D gene: TRBD2
CDR3 DNA: TGCAGTGCTATAGGGGAGCGGGGGTTCAATGAGCAGTTCTTC
CDR3 protein: CSAIGERGFNEQFF

V gene: TRBV18
clone size: .
J gene: TRBJ2-5
D gene: .
CDR3 DNA: TGTGCCAGCTCACCGTCCACAGGGAGCCAAGAGACCCAGTACTTC
CDR3 protein: CASSPSTGSQETQYF

V gene: TRBV6-5
clone size: many
J gene: TRBJ2-3
D gene: .
CDR3 DNA: TGTGCCAGCAGTTACGGGGCTACGCAGTATTTT
CDR3 protein: CASSYGATQYF

V gene: TRBV6-2/TRBV6-3
clone size: .
J gene: TRBJ1-5
D gene: .
CDR3 DNA: TGTGCCAGCAGTCCCCCAGGGAACAATCAGCCCCAGCATTTT
CDR3 protein: CASSPPGNNQPQHF

V gene: TRBV4-2
clone size: once
J gene: TRBJ2-3
D gene: TRBD2
CDR3 DNA: TGTGCCAGCAGCCAAGCGGGCGGGGGGACCACAGATACGCAGTATTTT
CDR3 protein: CASSQAGGGTTDTQYF

V gene: TRBV5-1
clone size: few
J gene: TRBJ2-1
D gene: .
CDR3 DNA: TGCGCCAGCAGCCGCCTAGAGGGTGAGCAGTTCTTC
CDR3 protein: CASSRLEGEQFF

V gene: TRBV5-6
clone size: .
J gene: TRBJ2-3
D gene: TRBD1
CDR3 DNA: TGTGCCAGCAGCTTGTATGACAGGGGGACAGATACGCAGTATTTT
CDR3 protein: CASSLYDRGTDTQYF

V gene: TRBV5-1
clone size: many
J gene: TRBJ1-1
D gene: .
CDR3 DNA: TGTGCCAGCAGCCCGACAGGTGTTAACACTGAAGCTTTCTTT
CDR3 protein: CASSPTGVNTEAFF

V gene: TRBV6-1
clone size: .
J gene: TRBJ1-1
D gene: .
CDR3 DNA: TGTGCCAGCGCGGAACGCATGAACACTGAAGCTTTCTTT
CDR3 protein: CASAERMNTEAFF

V gene: TRBV7-2
clone size: .
J gene: TRBJ2-4
D gene: .
CDR3 DNA: TGTGCCAGCAGCCTCCGGACAGGACTAAGAGAAAACATTCAGTACTTC
CDR3 protein: CASSLRTGLRENIQYF